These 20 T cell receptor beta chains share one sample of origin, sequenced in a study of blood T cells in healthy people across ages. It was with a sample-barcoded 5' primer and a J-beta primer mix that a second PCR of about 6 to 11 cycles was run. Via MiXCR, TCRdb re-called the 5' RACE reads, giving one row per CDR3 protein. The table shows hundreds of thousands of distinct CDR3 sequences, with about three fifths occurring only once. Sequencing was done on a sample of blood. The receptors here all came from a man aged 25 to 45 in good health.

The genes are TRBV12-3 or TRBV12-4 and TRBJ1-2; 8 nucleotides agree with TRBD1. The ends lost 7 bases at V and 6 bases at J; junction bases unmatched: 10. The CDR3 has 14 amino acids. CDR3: CASTPTGVDDGYTF. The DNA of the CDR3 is TGTGCCAGCACCCCGACAGGGGTAGATGATGGCTACACCTTC.

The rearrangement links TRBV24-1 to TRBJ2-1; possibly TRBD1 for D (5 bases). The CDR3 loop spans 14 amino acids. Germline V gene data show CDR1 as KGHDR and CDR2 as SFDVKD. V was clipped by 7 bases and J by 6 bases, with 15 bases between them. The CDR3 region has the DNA TGTGCCACCAGCGGATCCGACAGATTCAATGAGCAGTTCTTC. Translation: CATSGSDRFNEQFF.

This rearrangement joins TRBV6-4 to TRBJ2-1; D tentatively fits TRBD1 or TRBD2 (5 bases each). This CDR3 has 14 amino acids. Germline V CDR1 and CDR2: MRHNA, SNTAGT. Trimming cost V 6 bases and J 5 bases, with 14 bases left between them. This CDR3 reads CASSRDLRDNEQFF. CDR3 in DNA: TGTGCCAGCAGCAGGGACCTTCGGGACAATGAGCAGTTCTTC.

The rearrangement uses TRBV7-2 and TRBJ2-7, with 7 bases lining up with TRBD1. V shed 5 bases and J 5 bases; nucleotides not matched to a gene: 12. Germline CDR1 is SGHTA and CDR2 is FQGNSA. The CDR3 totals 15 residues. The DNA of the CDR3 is TGTGCCAGCAGCCCTAGACCGGGACAGTCGAACGAGCAGTACTTC. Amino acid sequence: CASSPRPGQSNEQYF.

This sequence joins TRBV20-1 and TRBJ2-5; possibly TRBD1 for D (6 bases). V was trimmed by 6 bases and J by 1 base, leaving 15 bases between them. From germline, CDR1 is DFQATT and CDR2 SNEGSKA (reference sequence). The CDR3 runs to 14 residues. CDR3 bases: TGCAGTGCCAAGGACAGTATCGTCCAAGAGACCCAGTACTTC. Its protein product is CSAKDSIVQETQYF.

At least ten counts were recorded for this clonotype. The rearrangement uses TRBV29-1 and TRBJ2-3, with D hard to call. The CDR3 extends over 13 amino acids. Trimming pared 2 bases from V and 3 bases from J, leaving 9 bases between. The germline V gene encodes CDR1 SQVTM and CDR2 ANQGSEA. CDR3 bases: TGCAGCGTTGAACAGGTCACAACAGATACGCAGTATTTT. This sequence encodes CSVEQVTTDTQYF.

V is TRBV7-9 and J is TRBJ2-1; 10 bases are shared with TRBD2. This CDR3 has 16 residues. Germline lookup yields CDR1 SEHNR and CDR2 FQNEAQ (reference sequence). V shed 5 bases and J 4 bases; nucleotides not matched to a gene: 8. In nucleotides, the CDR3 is TGTGCCAGCAGCACCCGACTAGCGGGCCTATACAATGAGCAGTTCTTC. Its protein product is CASSTRLAGLYNEQFF.

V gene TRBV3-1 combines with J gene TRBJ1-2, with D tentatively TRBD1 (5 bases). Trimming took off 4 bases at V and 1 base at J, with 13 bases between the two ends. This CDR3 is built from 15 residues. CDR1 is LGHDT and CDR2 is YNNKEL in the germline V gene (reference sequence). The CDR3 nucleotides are TGTGCCAGCAGCCCTCGACAGATCTATAACTATGGCTACACCTTC. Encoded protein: CASSPRQIYNYGYTF.

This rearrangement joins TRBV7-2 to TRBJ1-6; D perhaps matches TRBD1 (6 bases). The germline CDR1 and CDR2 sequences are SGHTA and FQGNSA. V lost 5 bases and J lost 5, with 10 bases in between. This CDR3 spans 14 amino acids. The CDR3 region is CASSRDTHNSPLHF. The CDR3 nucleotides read TGTGCCAGCAGCCGGGACACGCATAATTCACCCCTCCACTTT. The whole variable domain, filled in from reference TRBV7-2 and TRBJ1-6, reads GAGVSQSPSNKVTEKGKDVELRCDPISGHTALYWYRQSLGQGLEFLIYFQGNSAPDKSGLPSDRFSAERTGGSVSTLTIQRTQQEDSAVYLCASSRDTHNSPLHFGNGTRLTVT.

CDR3 sequence: CASSLLDDRGYEQYF. The CDR3 nucleotides are TGTGCCAGCAGCCTGCTTGATGACAGGGGCTACGAGCAGTACTTC. The genes are TRBV7-2 and TRBJ2-7, with TRBD1 matching over 8 bases. This CDR3 is built from 15 residues. V shed 5 bases and J 3 bases; nucleotides not matched to a gene: 9. CDR1 is SGHTA, CDR2 FQGNSA, per germline.

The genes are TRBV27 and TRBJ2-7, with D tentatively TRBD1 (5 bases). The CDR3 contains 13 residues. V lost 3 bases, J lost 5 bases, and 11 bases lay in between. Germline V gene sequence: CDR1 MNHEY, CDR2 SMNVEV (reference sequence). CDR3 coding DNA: TGTGCCAGCAGTTTCCTACAGGCGGACGAGCAGTACTTC. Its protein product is CASSFLQADEQYF.

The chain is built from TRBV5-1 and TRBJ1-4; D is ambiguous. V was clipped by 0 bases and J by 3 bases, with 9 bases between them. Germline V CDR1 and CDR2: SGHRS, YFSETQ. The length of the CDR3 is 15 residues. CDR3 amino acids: CASSLGTTSNEKLFF. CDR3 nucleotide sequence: TGCGCCAGCAGCTTGGGTACGACCTCTAATGAAAAACTGTTTTTT.

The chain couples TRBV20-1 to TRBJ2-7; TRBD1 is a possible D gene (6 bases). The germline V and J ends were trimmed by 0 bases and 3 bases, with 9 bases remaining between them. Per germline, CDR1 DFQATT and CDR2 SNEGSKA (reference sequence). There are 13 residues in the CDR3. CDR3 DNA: TGCAGTGCTAGAGAAAGCAGGGGCTACGAGCAGTACTTC. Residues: CSARESRGYEQYF.

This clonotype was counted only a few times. CDR3 residues: CSVEINYIGYTF. As DNA, the CDR3 is TGCAGCGTTGAGATAAATTACATAGGCTACACCTTC. V and J are TRBV29-1 and TRBJ1-2; D ambiguous. Germline loops: CDR1 SQVTM, CDR2 ANQGSEA. Trimming took off 3 bases at V and 8 bases at J, with 13 bases between the two ends. This CDR3 comprises 12 residues. Full variable domain (remainder filled in from reference TRBV29-1 and TRBJ1-2): SAVISQKPSRDICQRGTSLTIQCQVDSQVTMMFWYRQQPGQSLTLIATANQGSEATYESGFVIDKFPISRPNLTFSTLTVSNMSPEDSSIYLCSVEINYIGYTFGSGTRLTVV.

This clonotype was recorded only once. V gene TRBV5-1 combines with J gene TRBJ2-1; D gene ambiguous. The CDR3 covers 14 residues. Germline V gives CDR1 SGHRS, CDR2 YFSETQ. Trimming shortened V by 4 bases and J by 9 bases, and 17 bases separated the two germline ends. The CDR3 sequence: CASSPLPDESEQFF. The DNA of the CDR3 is TGCGCCAGCAGCCCCCTGCCGGATGAGAGTGAGCAGTTCTTC.

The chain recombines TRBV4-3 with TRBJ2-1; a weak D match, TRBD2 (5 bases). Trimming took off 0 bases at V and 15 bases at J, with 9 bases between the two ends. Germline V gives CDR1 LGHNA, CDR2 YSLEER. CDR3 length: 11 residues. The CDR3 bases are TGCGCCAGCAGCCAAGACCGTGAGGGGTTCTTC. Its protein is CASSQDREGFF.

The CDR3 is CSAVSQGNYEQYF. Written as DNA, the CDR3 is TGCAGTGCTGTCTCACAGGGGAACTACGAGCAGTACTTC. This chain links TRBV29-1 with TRBJ2-7; 7 bases fit TRBD1. This CDR3 is 13 amino acids long. Germline CDR1 and CDR2: SQVTM and ANQGSEA.

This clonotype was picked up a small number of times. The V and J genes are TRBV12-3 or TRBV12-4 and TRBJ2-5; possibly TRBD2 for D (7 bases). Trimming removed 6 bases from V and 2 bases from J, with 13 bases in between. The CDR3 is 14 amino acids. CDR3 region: CASSPAGTQETQYF. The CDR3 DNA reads TGTGCCAGCAGCCCAGCGGGGACACAAGAGACCCAGTACTTC.

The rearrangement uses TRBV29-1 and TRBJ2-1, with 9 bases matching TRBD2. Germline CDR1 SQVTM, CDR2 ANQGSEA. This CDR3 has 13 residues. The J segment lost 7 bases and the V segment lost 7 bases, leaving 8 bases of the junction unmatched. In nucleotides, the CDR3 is TGCAGCGGAAGCGGGAGGAGTAGGAATGAGCAGTTCTTC. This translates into CSGSGRSRNEQFF.

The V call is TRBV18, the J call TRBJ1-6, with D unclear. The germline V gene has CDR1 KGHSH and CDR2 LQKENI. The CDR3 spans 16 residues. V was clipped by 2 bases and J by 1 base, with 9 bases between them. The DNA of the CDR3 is TGTGCCAGCTCACCATATTCAGCGTCCTATAATTCACCCCTCCACTTT. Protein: CASSPYSASYNSPLHF. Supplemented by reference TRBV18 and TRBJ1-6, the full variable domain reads NAGVMQNPRHLVRRRGQEARLRCSPMKGHSHVYWYRQLPEEGLKFMVYLQKENIIDESGMPKERFSAEFPKEGPSILRIQQVVRGDSAAYFCASSPYSASYNSPLHFGNGTRLTVT.